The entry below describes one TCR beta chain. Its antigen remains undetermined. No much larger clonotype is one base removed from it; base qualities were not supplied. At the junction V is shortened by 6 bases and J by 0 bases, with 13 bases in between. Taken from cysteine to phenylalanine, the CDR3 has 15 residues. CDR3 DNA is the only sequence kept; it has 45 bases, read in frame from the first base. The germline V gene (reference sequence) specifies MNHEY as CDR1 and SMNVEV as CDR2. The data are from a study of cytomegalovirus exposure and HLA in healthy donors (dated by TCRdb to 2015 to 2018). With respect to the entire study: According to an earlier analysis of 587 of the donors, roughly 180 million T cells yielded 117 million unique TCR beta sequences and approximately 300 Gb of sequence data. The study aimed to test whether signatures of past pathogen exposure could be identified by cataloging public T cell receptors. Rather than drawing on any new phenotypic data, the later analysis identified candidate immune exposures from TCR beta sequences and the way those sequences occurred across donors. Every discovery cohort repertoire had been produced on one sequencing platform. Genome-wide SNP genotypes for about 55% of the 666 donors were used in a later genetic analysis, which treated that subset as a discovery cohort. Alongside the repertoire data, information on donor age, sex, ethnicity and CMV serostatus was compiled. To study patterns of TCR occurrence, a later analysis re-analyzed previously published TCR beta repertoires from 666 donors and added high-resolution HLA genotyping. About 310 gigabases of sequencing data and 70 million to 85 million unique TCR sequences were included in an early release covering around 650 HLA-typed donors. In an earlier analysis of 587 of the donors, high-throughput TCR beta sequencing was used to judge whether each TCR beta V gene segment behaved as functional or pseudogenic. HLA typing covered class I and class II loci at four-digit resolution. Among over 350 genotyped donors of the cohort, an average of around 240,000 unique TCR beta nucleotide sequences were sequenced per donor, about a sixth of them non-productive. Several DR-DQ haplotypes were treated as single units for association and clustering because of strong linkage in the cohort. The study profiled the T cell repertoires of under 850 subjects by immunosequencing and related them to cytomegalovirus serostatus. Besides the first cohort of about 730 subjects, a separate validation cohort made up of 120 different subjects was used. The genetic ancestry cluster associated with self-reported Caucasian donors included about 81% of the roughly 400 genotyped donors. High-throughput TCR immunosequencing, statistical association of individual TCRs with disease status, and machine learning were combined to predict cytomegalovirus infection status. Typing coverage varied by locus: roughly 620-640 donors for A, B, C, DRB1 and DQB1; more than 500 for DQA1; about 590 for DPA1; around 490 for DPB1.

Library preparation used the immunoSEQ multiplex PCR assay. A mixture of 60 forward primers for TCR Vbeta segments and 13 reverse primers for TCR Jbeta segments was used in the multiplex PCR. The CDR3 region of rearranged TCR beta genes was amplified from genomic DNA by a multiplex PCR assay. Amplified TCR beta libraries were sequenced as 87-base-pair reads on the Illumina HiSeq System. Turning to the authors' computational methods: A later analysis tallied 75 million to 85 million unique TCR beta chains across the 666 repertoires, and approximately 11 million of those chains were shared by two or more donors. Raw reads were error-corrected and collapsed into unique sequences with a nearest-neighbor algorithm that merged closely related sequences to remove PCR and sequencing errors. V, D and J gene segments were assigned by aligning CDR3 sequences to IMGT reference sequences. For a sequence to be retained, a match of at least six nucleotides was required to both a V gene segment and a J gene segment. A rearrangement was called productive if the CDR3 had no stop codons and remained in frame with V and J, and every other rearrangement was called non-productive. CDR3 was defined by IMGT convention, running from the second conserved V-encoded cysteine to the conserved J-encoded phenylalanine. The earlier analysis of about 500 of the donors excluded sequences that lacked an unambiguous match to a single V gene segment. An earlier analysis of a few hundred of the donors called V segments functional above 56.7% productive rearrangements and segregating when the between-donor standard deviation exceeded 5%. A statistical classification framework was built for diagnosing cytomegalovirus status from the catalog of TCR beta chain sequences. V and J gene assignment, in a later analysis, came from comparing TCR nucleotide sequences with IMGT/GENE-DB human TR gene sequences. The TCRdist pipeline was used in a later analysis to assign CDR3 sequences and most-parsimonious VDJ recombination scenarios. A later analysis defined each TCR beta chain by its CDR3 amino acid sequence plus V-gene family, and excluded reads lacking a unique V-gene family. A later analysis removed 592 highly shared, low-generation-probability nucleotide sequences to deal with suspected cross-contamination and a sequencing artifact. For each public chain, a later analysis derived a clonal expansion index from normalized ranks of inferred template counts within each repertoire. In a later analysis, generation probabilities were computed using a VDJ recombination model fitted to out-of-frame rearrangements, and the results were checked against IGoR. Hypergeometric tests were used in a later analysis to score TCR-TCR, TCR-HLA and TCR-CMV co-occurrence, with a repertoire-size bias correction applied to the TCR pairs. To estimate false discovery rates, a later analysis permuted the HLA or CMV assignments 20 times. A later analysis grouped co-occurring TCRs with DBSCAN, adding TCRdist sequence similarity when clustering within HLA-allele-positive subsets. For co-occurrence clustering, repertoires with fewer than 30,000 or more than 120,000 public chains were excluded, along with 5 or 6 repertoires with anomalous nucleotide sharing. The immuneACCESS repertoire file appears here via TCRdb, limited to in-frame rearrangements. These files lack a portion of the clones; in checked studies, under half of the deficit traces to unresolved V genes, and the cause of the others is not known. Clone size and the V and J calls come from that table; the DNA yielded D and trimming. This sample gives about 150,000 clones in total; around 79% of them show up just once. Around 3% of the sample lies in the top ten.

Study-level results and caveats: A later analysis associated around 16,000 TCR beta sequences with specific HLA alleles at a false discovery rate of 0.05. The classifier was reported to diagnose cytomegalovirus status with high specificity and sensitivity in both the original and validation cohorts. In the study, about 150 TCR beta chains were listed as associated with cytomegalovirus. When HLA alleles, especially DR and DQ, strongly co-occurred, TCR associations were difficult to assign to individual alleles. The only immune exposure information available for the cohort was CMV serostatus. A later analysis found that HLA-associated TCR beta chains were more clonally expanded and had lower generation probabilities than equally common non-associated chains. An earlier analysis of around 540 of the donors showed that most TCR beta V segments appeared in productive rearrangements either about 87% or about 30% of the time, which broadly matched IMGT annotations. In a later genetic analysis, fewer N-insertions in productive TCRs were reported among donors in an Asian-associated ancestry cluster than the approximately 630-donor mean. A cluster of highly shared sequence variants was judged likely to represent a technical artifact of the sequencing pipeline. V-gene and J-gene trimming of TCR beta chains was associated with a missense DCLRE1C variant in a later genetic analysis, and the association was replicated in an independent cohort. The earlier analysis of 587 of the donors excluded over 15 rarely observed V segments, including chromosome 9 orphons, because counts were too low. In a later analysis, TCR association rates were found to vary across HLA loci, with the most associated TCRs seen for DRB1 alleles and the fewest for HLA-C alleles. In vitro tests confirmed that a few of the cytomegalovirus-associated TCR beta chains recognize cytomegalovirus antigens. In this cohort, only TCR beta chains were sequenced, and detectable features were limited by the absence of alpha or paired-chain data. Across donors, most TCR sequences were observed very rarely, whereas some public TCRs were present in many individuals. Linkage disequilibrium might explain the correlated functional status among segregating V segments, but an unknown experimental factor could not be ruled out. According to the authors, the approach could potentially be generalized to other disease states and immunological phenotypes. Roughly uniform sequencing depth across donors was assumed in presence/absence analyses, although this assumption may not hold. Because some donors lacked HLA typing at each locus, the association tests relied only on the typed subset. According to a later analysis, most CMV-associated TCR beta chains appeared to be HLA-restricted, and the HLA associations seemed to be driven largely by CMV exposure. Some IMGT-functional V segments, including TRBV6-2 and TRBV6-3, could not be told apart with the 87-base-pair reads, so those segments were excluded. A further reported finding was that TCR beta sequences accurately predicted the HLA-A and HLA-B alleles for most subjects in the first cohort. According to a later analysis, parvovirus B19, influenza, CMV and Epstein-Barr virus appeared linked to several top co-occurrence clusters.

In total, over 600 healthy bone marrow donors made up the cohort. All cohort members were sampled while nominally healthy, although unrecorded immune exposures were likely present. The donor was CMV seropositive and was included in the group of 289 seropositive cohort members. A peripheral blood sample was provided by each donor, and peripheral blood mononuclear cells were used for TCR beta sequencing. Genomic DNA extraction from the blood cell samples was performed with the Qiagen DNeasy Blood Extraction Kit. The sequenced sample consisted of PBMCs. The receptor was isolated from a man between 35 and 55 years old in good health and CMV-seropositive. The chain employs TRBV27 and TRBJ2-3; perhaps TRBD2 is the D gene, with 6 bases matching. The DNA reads TGTGCCAGCAGCTTAGCGGAAATTAGCACAGATACGCAGTATTTT. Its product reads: CASSLAEISTDTQYF.